Listed below are T cell receptor beta chains from one sample, sequenced in a study of blood T cell repertoires in COVID-19. The assay was immunoSEQ multiplex PCR, and TCRdb's table has in-frame clones only and misses some. Among a few hundred thousand clones listed, roughly 86% were seen once. Sequencing was done on a sample of peripheral blood. These receptors were obtained from a man aged 55 to 70 with acute or convalescent COVID-19. Each CDR3 is given with its conserved first and last residue. Fields, in order: CDR3 protein, V gene, clone size, J gene. The listing skips clone size in some rows; elsewhere it reads once, few, many or a size class.

CDR3: CASSPPGRGGLTLHF
V: TRBV18
size: -
J: TRBJ1-6

CDR3: CASSYNPQGSDEAFF
V: TRBV19
size: -
J: TRBJ1-1

CDR3: CASSLQGGNSPLHF
V: TRBV27
size: -
J: TRBJ1-6

CDR3: CASSRTPGGEAFF
V: TRBV19
size: -
J: TRBJ1-1

CDR3: CASSLEPGQLYNEQFF
V: TRBV5-1
size: few
J: TRBJ2-1

CDR3: CASSLLLDSPLHF
V: TRBV5-5
size: once
J: TRBJ1-6

CDR3: CASSQAITGQLIYEQYF
V: TRBV4-2
size: -
J: TRBJ2-7

CDR3: CASSHGRGRGMSNQPQHF
V: TRBV6-6
size: once
J: TRBJ1-5

CDR3: CASSPRDRGPDTQYF
V: TRBV3-1/TRBV3-2
size: -
J: TRBJ2-3

CDR3: CASSTVAGGPGQETQYF
V: TRBV19
size: -
J: TRBJ2-5

CDR3: CASSLGTANEKLFF
V: TRBV7-2
size: -
J: TRBJ1-4

CDR3: CASSPVGGPGTEAFF
V: TRBV5-5
size: -
J: TRBJ1-1

CDR3: CASSTGQALTYEQYF
V: TRBV27
size: -
J: TRBJ2-7

CDR3: CASSPGGTYGYTF
V: TRBV3-1/TRBV3-2
size: -
J: TRBJ1-2

CDR3: CASSLVRTGGNQPQHF
V: TRBV7-9
size: -
J: TRBJ1-5

CDR3: CASSQDRVSGYTF
V: TRBV5-4
size: -
J: TRBJ1-2

CDR3: CASSPPGTGTSYGYTF
V: TRBV7-2
size: -
J: TRBJ1-2

CDR3: CASSLGGTAGNTIYF
V: TRBV7-2
size: -
J: TRBJ1-3

CDR3: CASSRQSRVGGYGYTF
V: TRBV3-1/TRBV3-2
size: -
J: TRBJ1-2

CDR3: CASSWTGLDTEAFF
V: TRBV7-3
size: -
J: TRBJ1-1

CDR3: CASSQDRGSQETQYF
V: TRBV4-2
size: -
J: TRBJ2-5

CDR3: CASSPRDTYEQYF
V: TRBV6-2/TRBV6-3
size: once
J: TRBJ2-7

CDR3: CASSINRNSPLHF
V: TRBV27
size: -
J: TRBJ1-6

CDR3: CASSLELVGGSYEQYF
V: TRBV11-2
size: -
J: TRBJ2-7

CDR3: CASKEGITYNEQFF
V: TRBV19
size: -
J: TRBJ2-1

CDR3: CASGRDRGSTNEKLFF
V: TRBV19
size: -
J: TRBJ1-4

CDR3: CASSSRGTAALDGYTF
V: TRBV7-8
size: -
J: TRBJ1-2

CDR3: CASRSQGTGQPQHF
V: TRBV19
size: once
J: TRBJ1-5

CDR3: CASSPRDREFHYGYTF
V: TRBV18
size: -
J: TRBJ1-2

CDR3: CASSATSGGAGSSTDTQYF
V: TRBV28
size: -
J: TRBJ2-3

CDR3: CASSYRQEEAFF
V: TRBV6-5
size: once
J: TRBJ1-1

CDR3: CASSLISSSGEKLFF
V: TRBV7-9
size: -
J: TRBJ1-4

CDR3: CASSRQATSGNTIYF
V: TRBV6-6
size: -
J: TRBJ1-3

CDR3: CASSQSPSASSYNEQFF
V: TRBV4-1
size: -
J: TRBJ2-1

CDR3: CASRGFDRGPINYGYTF
V: TRBV28
size: -
J: TRBJ1-2